This TCR beta chain came from a study of blood T cells in healthy people across ages. Details on this clonotype: What it binds is unknown.

Every donor gave approximately 10 milliliters of peripheral blood. The authors isolated at least 6.5 million PBMCs per sample. The CDR3 has 12 residues. V shed 5 bases, J shed 8 bases, and the junction held 2 bases outside the gene matches. A second PCR, run for about 7 to 11 cycles, used a sample-barcoded 5' primer plus a J-beta primer mix. With 12 random nucleotides, a template-switch adaptor tagged each individual cDNA molecule. Via MiXCR, TCRdb re-called the 5' RACE reads, giving one row per CDR3 protein. The sample lists approximately 690,000 distinct CDR3 sequences; approximately 40% were seen once. Study conclusions and caveats: Both naive CD4+ cell counts and diversity were greater in long-lived donors than in aged donors.

The chain uses TRBV5-3 and TRBJ2-1, with TRBD2 identical over 9 bases. TRBV5-3 belongs to the ORF category, with a function that is uncertain. The sequencing sample was made of blood. This receptor was taken from an elderly man in good health. CDR3 residues: CARSPSGDEQFF. CDR3 in DNA: TGTGCCAGAAGTCCTAGCGGGGATGAGCAGTTCTTC.